This T cell receptor beta chain was sequenced during a study of cytomegalovirus exposure and HLA in healthy donors. In germline, CDR1 is LGHNA, CDR2 YNFKEQ. The CDR3 spans 17 residues. J was trimmed by 3 bases and V by 1 base; bases with no gene match: 9. General study findings and limits: A previous analysis found most TCR beta V segments productive roughly 87% or roughly 30% of the time. Researchers catalogued over 150 TCR beta chains as cytomegalovirus-associated.

At the time of sampling, donors were nominally healthy, though unrecorded immune exposures were likely. It was with 60 Vbeta and 13 Jbeta primers that the PCR ran. Clones were sequenced by immunoSEQ multiplex PCR, and TCRdb holds only the in-frame ones, with some missing. Found here are about 110,000 clones, 70% to 75% of them singletons; the top ten hold approximately 1.2%. About this clone: Its antigen is still unknown.

The sample taken for sequencing was PBMCs. The TCR comes from a man aged 35 to 55 in good health and CMV-seronegative. The rearrangement links TRBV4-2 to TRBJ2-5, with 9 bases aligning to TRBD2. CDR3 sequence reads: CASSQGNSGTSKETQYF. The CDR3 bases are TGTGCCAGCAGCCAAGGGAACTCCGGGACTAGCAAAGAGACCCAGTACTTC.